The 25 T cell receptor beta chains below all came from one sample that was sequenced in a study of blood T cell repertoires in COVID-19. Only in-frame clones appear in the TCRdb table, and some are missing; sequencing was by immunoSEQ multiplex PCR. The repertoire holds some 50,000 clones, with around 84% as singletons. Sequenced material: peripheral blood. The source of these receptors is a human donor in a cohort sampled during active COVID-19.

V and J are TRBV28 and TRBJ2-5, with TRBD1 as a possible D gene (5 bases). The germline gives CDR1 MDHEN, CDR2 SYDVKM. V was clipped by 2 bases and J by 0 bases, with 13 bases between them. This CDR3 is 16 amino acids long. This chain's CDR3 is CASSLTDSLYQETQYF. The CDR3 coding sequence is TGTGCCAGCAGTTTAACCGACAGTTTGTACCAAGAGACCCAGTACTTC.

The chain couples TRBV27 to TRBJ1-5; tentative D call: TRBD1 (5 bases). The germline V and J ends were trimmed by 2 bases and 6 bases, with 11 bases remaining between them. The CDR3 length is 14 residues. Germline assignment: CDR1 MNHEY and CDR2 SMNVEV (reference sequence). CDR3 protein: CASSLRGGGQPQHF. CDR3 nucleotides: TGTGCCAGCAGTTTAAGGGGAGGTGGTCAGCCCCAGCATTTT.

This clone was recorded once. This rearrangement joins TRBV5-4 to TRBJ1-3; TRBD1 might be the D (6 bases). There are 16 residues in the CDR3. Germline V CDR1 and CDR2: SGHNT, YYREEE (reference sequence). V was shortened by 4 bases and J by 0 bases, with 14 bases between the two germline ends. The CDR3 region has the DNA TGTGCCAGCAGCACGAATGGACAGTACTCTGGAAACACCATATATTTT. This encodes CASSTNGQYSGNTIYF.

Written as DNA, the CDR3 is TGTGCCAGCAGCGTAGGCTCGACAGGGGTTAGCAATCAGCCCCAGCATTTT. Protein: CASSVGSTGVSNQPQHF. This chain links TRBV9 with TRBJ1-5; 8 bases map to TRBD1. Trimming removed 0 bases from V and 0 bases from J; junction bases left unmatched: 5. The CDR3 is 17 residues long. Germline V gene data show CDR1 as SGDLS and CDR2 as YYNGEE.

This clone was seen once. The V gene is TRBV18, the J gene TRBJ2-7; the match to TRBD1 covers 7 bases. Looked up from germline, CDR1 is KGHSH and CDR2 is LQKENI. This CDR3 is built from 16 residues. V was clipped by 3 bases and J by 1 base; unmatched bases: 9. CDR3 sequence reads: CASSPDRAGGSYEQYF. The CDR3 bases are TGTGCCAGCTCACCCGACCGAGCAGGGGGATCCTACGAGCAGTACTTC.

The sample holds a few counts of this clone. The V and J genes are TRBV5-1 and TRBJ1-1; tentatively, D is TRBD1 (5 bases). V gave up 3 bases and J gave up 1 base, with 10 bases separating them. This CDR3 comprises 14 residues. CDR1 and CDR2 (germline): SGHRS, YFSETQ. The CDR3, as DNA: TGCGCCAGCAGCTGGGACGGGGGGAACACTGAAGCTTTCTTT. Its protein is CASSWDGGNTEAFF. Full variable domain (outside the CDR3, taken from reference TRBV5-1 and TRBJ1-1): KAGVTQTPRYLIKTRGQQVTLSCSPISGHRSVSWYQQTPGQGLQFLFEYFSETQRNKGNFPGRFSGRQFSNSRSEMNVSTLELGDSALYLCASSWDGGNTEAFFGQGTRLTVV.

This chain links TRBV5-1 with TRBJ2-1; 8 bases line up with TRBD2. This CDR3 contains 14 residues. From germline, CDR1 is SGHRS and CDR2 YFSETQ. Trimming took 5 bases from V and 2 from J; bases not matched to a gene: 3. The CDR3 bases are TGCGCCAGCAGTGATAGCGGGACCTACAATGAGCAGTTCTTC. It specifies CASSDSGTYNEQFF.

The V gene is TRBV9, the J gene TRBJ2-3; D gene ambiguous. Between the trimmed V and J ends, which lost 0 bases and 1 base, there was a span of 3 bases. Per the germline V gene, CDR1 is SGDLS and CDR2 is YYNGEE. This CDR3 has 13 amino acids. The CDR3 nucleotides read TGTGCCAGCAGCGTAGCGGGCACAGATACGCAGTATTTT. Protein product: CASSVAGTDTQYF.

V and J are TRBV6-5 and TRBJ1-2; tentatively, D is TRBD1 (6 bases). V lost 6 bases and J 2 bases, leaving 10 bases between the germline ends. The germline V gene encodes CDR1 MNHEY and CDR2 SVGAGI. The CDR3 spans 13 residues. As DNA, the CDR3 is TGTGCCAGCAGCTTACAGGGCAACTATGGCTACACCTTC. Protein sequence: CASSLQGNYGYTF.

V gene TRBV7-3 combines with J gene TRBJ2-1; weak D call: TRBD2 (6 bases). CDR3 size: 13 residues. Germline V CDR1 and CDR2: SGHTA, FQGTGA. V was clipped by 5 bases and J by 8 bases, with 13 bases between them. CDR3 bases: TGTGCCAGCAGCCGCGGGACTCTCGATGAGCAGTTCTTC. Translated, it gives CASSRGTLDEQFF. Drawing the rest from reference TRBV7-3 and TRBJ2-1, the complete variable domain is GAGVSQTPSNKVTEKGKYVELRCDPISGHTALYWYRQSLGQGPEFLIYFQGTGAADDSGLPNDRFFAVRPEGSVSTLKIQRTERGDSAVYLCASSRGTLDEQFFGPGTRLTVL.

The rearrangement links TRBV5-1 to TRBJ1-1; 10 nucleotides match TRBD1. V shed 4 bases, J shed 3 bases, and the junction held 9 bases outside the gene matches. Germline V gives CDR1 SGHRS, CDR2 YFSETQ. CDR3 length equals 16 residues. The CDR3 DNA reads as TGCGCCAGCAGCCCGGGACAGGGGAATAGCGACACTGAAGCTTTCTTT. Amino acids: CASSPGQGNSDTEAFF.

This chain connects TRBV19 to TRBJ1-1, with unresolved D. Germline values: CDR1 LNHDA, CDR2 SQIVND (reference sequence). CDR3 length equals 14 residues. The germline V and J ends were trimmed by 3 bases and 1 base, with 9 bases remaining between them. CDR3 coding DNA: TGTGCCAGTAGTATCACGAAACAGAACACTGAAGCTTTCTTT. The encoded protein is CASSITKQNTEAFF.

The V gene is TRBV2, the J gene TRBJ2-5, with 10 bases aligning to TRBD2. J gave up 5 bases and V 7 bases, and 7 bases lay outside the gene matches. The CDR3 has 14 amino acids. Germline loops: CDR1 SNHLY, CDR2 FYNNEI. The CDR3 loop reads CASNLAGVGETQYF. CDR3 DNA sequence: TGTGCCAGCAATCTAGCGGGAGTAGGGGAGACCCAGTACTTC.

The rearrangement uses TRBV6-5 and TRBJ1-2; 7 nucleotides line up with TRBD1. The CDR3 length is 14 residues. V lost 6 bases to trimming and J lost 4 bases; unmatched junction nucleotides: 8. Germline V lookup: CDR1 MNHEY, CDR2 SVGAGI. The CDR3 is CASRPPDRPYGYTF. As DNA, the CDR3 is TGTGCCAGCAGACCCCCGGACAGGCCCTATGGCTACACCTTC.

This clone showed up just once. V and J are TRBV4-3 and TRBJ2-1; 14 bases line up with TRBD2. Germline trimming cut 3 bases from V and 7 bases from J; bases unmatched to any gene: 11. This CDR3 has 18 amino acids. The germline gives CDR1 LGHNA, CDR2 YSLEER. Written as DNA, the CDR3 is TGCGCCAGCAGCCAGACCCCGGGACTAGCGGGAGTGAGGAATGAGCAGTTCTTC. It is translated as CASSQTPGLAGVRNEQFF.

This clone was picked up a small number of times. The chain joins TRBV6-5 to TRBJ1-6; 7 bases fit TRBD1. The J segment lost 7 bases and the V segment lost 8 bases, leaving 11 bases of the junction unmatched. The CDR3 is 15 amino acids. Germline CDR1 MNHEY, CDR2 SVGAGI. CDR3 amino acids: CASGNRGVGNSPLHF. The CDR3 nucleotides are TGTGCCAGCGGGAACAGGGGAGTAGGGAATTCACCCCTCCACTTT.

This chain links TRBV29-1 with TRBJ1-4; D gene ambiguous. The CDR3 loop spans 16 amino acids. Deletions cut 6 bases from V and 5 bases from J, with 22 bases between. The germline gives CDR1 SQVTM, CDR2 ANQGSEA. CDR3 loop: CSVTTGIGIRNEKLFF. CDR3 DNA: TGCAGCGTAACCACGGGAATTGGTATACGGAATGAAAAACTGTTTTTT.

The V call is TRBV4-3, the J call TRBJ2-7; TRBD1 agrees at 8 bases. The J segment lost 3 bases and the V segment lost 0 bases, leaving 4 bases of the junction unmatched. From germline, CDR1 is LGHNA and CDR2 YSLEER. The CDR3 runs 15 residues. Here the CDR3 reads CASSQDIGQGYEQYF. In DNA, the CDR3 is TGCGCCAGCAGCCAAGATATAGGACAGGGCTACGAGCAGTACTTC.

This rearrangement joins TRBV11-3 to TRBJ2-3; possibly TRBD2 for D (5 bases). The germline V and J ends were trimmed by 5 bases and 2 bases, with 11 bases remaining between them. Germline V gives CDR1 SGHNT, CDR2 YENEEA. This CDR3 is 14 amino acids long. CDR3 nucleotide sequence: TGTGCCAGCAGCACCCGGACTTACACAGATACGCAGTATTTT. Translated: CASSTRTYTDTQYF.

Regarding this clone: A junction end diverges from the germline sequence, so it may reflect a read error. This chain uses TRBV4-2 with TRBJ1-4, with a tentative D call TRBD1 (6 bases). CDR1 is LGHNA and CDR2 is YNFKEQ in the germline V gene. This CDR3 spans 16 amino acids. The CDR3 DNA is TGTGCCAGCACCCAACAGGGAGGGGGAGACAATGAAAAACTGTTTTTT. Translating gives CASTQQGGGDNEKLFF.

V gene TRBV6-2 or TRBV6-3 combines with J gene TRBJ2-3; 13 nucleotides match TRBD2. This CDR3 region has 16 residues. V shed 4 bases, J shed 6 bases, and the junction held 7 bases outside the gene matches. Germline V gene sequence: CDR1 MNHEY, CDR2 SVGEGT. The CDR3 reads CASSSRTSGRVDTQYF. The CDR3 DNA follows: TGTGCCAGCAGTTCTCGGACTAGCGGGAGAGTGGATACGCAGTATTTT.

The chain is built from TRBV27 and TRBJ1-5, with D possibly TRBD1 on 5 matching bases. V lost 6 bases and J 5 bases, leaving 14 bases between the germline ends. This CDR3 comprises 14 residues. Germline V gene sequence: CDR1 MNHEY, CDR2 SMNVEV (reference sequence). CDR3 DNA sequence: TGTGCCAGCAGCTGGGGGGAGGGGCATCAGCCCCAGCATTTT. It specifies CASSWGEGHQPQHF.

This clone has a single count. The V and J genes are TRBV27 and TRBJ1-3; 11 bases map to TRBD1. Trimming took 6 bases from V and 4 from J; bases not matched to a gene: 14. Per germline, CDR1 MNHEY and CDR2 SMNVEV (reference sequence). The CDR3 is 18 residues long. The CDR3, as DNA: TGTGCCAGCAGCCCCCTCCCGGGACAGGGGGAAGGCGGAAACACCATATATTTT. It specifies CASSPLPGQGEGGNTIYF.

In the case of this clone: The sample has other DNA sequences that encode this CDR3 too. The rearrangement joins TRBV13 to TRBJ1-1; the match to TRBD1 covers 7 bases. The CDR3 extends over 14 amino acids. The J segment lost 5 bases and the V segment lost 4 bases, leaving 7 bases of the junction unmatched. Germline V gene lookup returns CDR1 PRHDT and CDR2 FYEKMQ (reference sequence). The DNA for the CDR3 is TGTGCCAGCAGCTCCTACAGGGGTGGGACTGAAGCTTTCTTT. This encodes CASSSYRGGTEAFF.

The rearrangement uses TRBV15 and TRBJ2-7; D is perhaps TRBD2 (7 bases). The germline V gene encodes CDR1 LNHNV and CDR2 YYDKDF (reference sequence). The V gene lost 1 base and the J gene lost 4 bases, with 23 bases spanning the gap. The CDR3 is made up of 18 amino acids. The CDR3 reads CATSRGFGGGLDRYEQYF. The CDR3 bases are TGTGCCACCAGCAGAGGGTTTGGGGGGGGCCTGGATCGTTACGAGCAGTACTTC.